The 9 T cell receptor beta chains listed next were all sequenced from one sample in a study of vaccination and CD4 T cells after COVID-19. CD4+ T cells that had been cultured provided DNA sequenced with the Oncomine TCR Beta short-read assay. The source of extracted genomic DNA was cultured CD4+ T cells. TCRdb ran MiXCR on the PCR reads and lists one entry per CDR3 protein. The sample lists almost 9,500 distinct CDR3 sequences, 33% seen once, with approximately 24% in the top ten. Which antigens these TCRs recognize remains unknown. Treatment noted: roughly 11-day PBMC culture with coronavirus spike peptide pools or control peptides (ViraFEST assay). Ahead of the COVID-19 pandemic (2011-2018), the CD4+ T cells of the unexposed donor were collected. Sample: CD4+ T cells from blood, cultured in vitro. Receptor source: a human donor in good health.

V and J are TRBV5-6 and TRBJ1-2, with TRBD1 matching over 9 bases. Germline V gene sequence: CDR1 SGHDT, CDR2 YYEEEE. The J segment lost 8 bases and the V segment lost 0 bases, leaving 5 bases of the junction unmatched. This CDR3 has 14 residues. In DNA, the CDR3 is TGTGCCAGCAGCTTGGCCGGGACAGGGCGAGGCTACACCTTC. Translation gives CASSLAGTGRGYTF.

The V gene is TRBV5-1, the J gene TRBJ2-7; D perhaps matches TRBD2 (5 bases). The CDR3 is made up of 14 amino acids. With 0 bases removed from V and 6 bases from J, the gap between germline ends came to 13 bases. CDR1 is SGHRS, CDR2 YFSETQ, per germline. The CDR3 is CASSLVMVAGEQYF. The CDR3 bases are TGCGCCAGCAGCTTGGTTATGGTGGCGGGCGAGCAGTACTTC. Based on the CDR3 plus reference TRBV5-1 and TRBJ2-7, the full variable domain is KAGVTQTPRYLIKTRGQQVTLSCSPISGHRSVSWYQQTPGQGLQFLFEYFSETQRNKGNFPGRFSGRQFSNSRSEMNVSTLELGDSALYLCASSLVMVAGEQYFGPGTRLTVT.

The chain couples TRBV7-8 to TRBJ2-1; 8 nucleotides agree with TRBD1. The V gene's germline CDR1 is SGHVS and CDR2 FQNEAQ. This CDR3 is built from 14 residues. The J segment lost 6 bases and the V segment lost 4 bases, leaving 5 bases of the junction unmatched. The CDR3 DNA reads as TGTGCCAGCAGCTCGTTGGACAGGGTCAATGAGCAGTTCTTC. As protein: CASSSLDRVNEQFF. The full variable domain, completed using reference TRBV7-8 and TRBJ2-1, is GAGVSQSPRYKVAKRGQDVALRCDPISGHVSLFWYQQALGQGPEFLTYFQNEAQLDKSGLPSDRFFAERPEGSVSTLKIQRTQQEDSAVYLCASSSLDRVNEQFFGPGTRLTVL.

This clonotype was seen a handful of times. The rearrangement uses TRBV7-3 and TRBJ2-3; D unresolved. Germline assignment: CDR1 SGHTA and CDR2 FQGTGA. With 5 bases removed from V and 1 base from J, the gap between germline ends came to 7 bases. This CDR3 region has 13 residues. The CDR3 DNA follows: TGTGCCAGCAGCACCTCCCGCACAGATACGCAGTATTTT. As protein: CASSTSRTDTQYF.

The J gene is TRBJ2-5, the V gene TRBV15; D could derive from TRBD1 or TRBD2 (6 bases each). The V gene lost 5 bases and the J gene lost 5 bases, with 9 bases spanning the gap. The germline gives CDR1 LNHNV, CDR2 YYDKDF (reference sequence). The CDR3 runs 12 residues. In DNA form, the CDR3 reads TGTGCCACCAGCCGGGGGCAGGAGACCCAGTACTTC. Residues: CATSRGQETQYF. The complete variable domain, with remaining parts taken from reference TRBV15 and TRBJ2-5, reads DAMVIQNPRYQVTQFGKPVTLSCSQTLNHNVMYWYQQKSSQAPKLLFHYYDKDFNNEADTPDNFQSRRPNTSFCFLDIRSPGLGDTAMYLCATSRGQETQYFGPGTRLLVL.

This clonotype is categorized as medium-sized. The V gene is TRBV24-1, the J gene TRBJ1-5, with a tentative D call TRBD1 (6 bases). Germline lookup yields CDR1 KGHDR and CDR2 SFDVKD. Trimming stripped 4 bases from V and 7 bases from J, with 25 bases between. The CDR3 length is 18 residues. DNA for the CDR3: TGTGCCACCAGTGAGTTGGGCGACAGGAGAGCATCAGGGCAGCCCCAGCATTTT. It is translated as CATSELGDRRASGQPQHF.

The chain couples TRBV20-1 to TRBJ2-5, with D perhaps TRBD1 or TRBD2 (5 bases each). The length of the CDR3 is 13 residues. Between the trimmed V and J ends, which lost 6 bases and 4 bases, there was a span of 15 bases. The V gene's germline CDR1 is DFQATT and CDR2 SNEGSKA (reference sequence). For the CDR3, the DNA is TGCAGTGCCACTTCTAGTGGGGGAGAGACCCAGTACTTC. This gives the protein CSATSSGGETQYF.

This chain uses TRBV19 with TRBJ2-2; 7 nucleotides match TRBD1. With V trimmed by 10 bases and J by 3 bases, 11 bases remained unmatched. The CDR3 totals 15 residues. The germline gives CDR1 LNHDA, CDR2 SQIVND (reference sequence). The CDR3: CAIRVQGPDTGELFF. The CDR3 DNA reads as TGTGCCATTAGAGTACAGGGGCCGGACACCGGGGAGCTGTTTTTT. Variable domain in full (rest from reference TRBV19 and TRBJ2-2): DGGITQSPKYLFRKEGQNVTLSCEQNLNHDAMYWYRQDPGQGLRLIYYSQIVNDFQKGDIAEGYSVSREKKESFPLTVTSAQKNPTAFYLCAIRVQGPDTGELFFGEGSRLTVL.

The chain is built from TRBV6-1 and TRBJ2-3; D is undetermined. Trimming pared 6 bases from V and 3 bases from J, leaving 10 bases between. CDR1 and CDR2 from the germline V gene are MNHNS and SASEGT. CDR3 length equals 13 residues. CDR3 sequence reads: CASRFQVTDTQYF. CDR3 nucleotide sequence: TGTGCCAGCAGATTTCAGGTGACAGATACGCAGTATTTT.